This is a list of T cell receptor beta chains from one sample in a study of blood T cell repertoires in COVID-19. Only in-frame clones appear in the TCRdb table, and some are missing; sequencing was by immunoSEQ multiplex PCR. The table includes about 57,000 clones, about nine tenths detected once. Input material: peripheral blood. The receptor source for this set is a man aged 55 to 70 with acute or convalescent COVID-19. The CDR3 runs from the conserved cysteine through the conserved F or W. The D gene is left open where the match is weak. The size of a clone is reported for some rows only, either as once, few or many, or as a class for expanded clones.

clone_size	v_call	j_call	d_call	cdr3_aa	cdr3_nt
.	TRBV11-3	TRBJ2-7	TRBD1	CASSLGTGANEQYF	TGTGCCAGCAGCTTAGGGACAGGGGCAAACGAGCAGTACTTC
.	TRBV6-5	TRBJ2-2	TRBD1	CASIWTGENTGELFF	TGTGCCAGCATCTGGACAGGCGAGAACACCGGGGAGCTGTTTTTT
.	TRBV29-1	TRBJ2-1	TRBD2	CSASGTSGSSQYNEQFF	TGCAGCGCTTCCGGGACTAGCGGGAGTTCACAATACAATGAGCAGTTCTTC
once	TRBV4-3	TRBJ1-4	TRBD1	CASSPGLGQGILGSSEKLFF	TGCGCCAGCAGCCCTGGTTTGGGACAGGGGATTTTGGGTTCGAGTGAAAAACTGTTTTTT
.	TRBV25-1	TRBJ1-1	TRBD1	CASRFDRGHFPAEAFF	TGTGCCAGCAGATTCGACAGGGGCCATTTTCCTGCTGAAGCTTTCTTT
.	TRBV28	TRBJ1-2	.	CASSVKNLRYGYTF	TGTGCCAGCAGTGTAAAAAATCTACGCTATGGCTACACCTTC
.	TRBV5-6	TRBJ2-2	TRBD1	CASSLVQGAPRGELFF	TGTGCCAGCAGCTTGGTTCAGGGGGCCCCGCGCGGGGAGCTGTTTTTT
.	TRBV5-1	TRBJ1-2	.	CASGGEGPSYGYTF	TGCGCCAGCGGTGGAGAGGGCCCTAGTTATGGCTACACCTTC
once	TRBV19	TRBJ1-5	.	CASSTSTGYSNQPQHF	TGTGCCAGTAGTACCTCGACAGGTTATAGCAATCAGCCCCAGCATTTT
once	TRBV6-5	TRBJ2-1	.	CASSYDPGRPYNEQFF	TGTGCCAGCAGTTACGACCCGGGTAGACCCTACAATGAGCAGTTCTTC
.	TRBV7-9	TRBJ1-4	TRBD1	CASSPGTGVEKLFF	TGTGCCAGCAGTCCCGGGACAGGGGTAGAAAAACTGTTTTTT
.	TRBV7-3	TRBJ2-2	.	CASSLRQRTGELFF	TGTGCCAGCAGCTTACGACAGCGCACCGGGGAGCTGTTTTTT
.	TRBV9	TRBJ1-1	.	CASSVVSNTEAFF	TGTGCCAGCAGCGTAGTGAGTAACACTGAAGCTTTCTTT
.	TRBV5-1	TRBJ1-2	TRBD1	CASSRDRGATGYTF	TGCGCCAGCAGTCGGGACAGGGGGGCAACTGGCTACACCTTC
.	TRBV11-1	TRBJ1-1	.	CASSHGGDRGWTEAFF	TGTGCCAGCAGCCACGGGGGAGACCGGGGGTGGACTGAAGCTTTCTTT
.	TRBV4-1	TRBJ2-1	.	CASSQGHGVGNVNEQFF	TGCGCCAGCAGCCAAGGTCACGGGGTAGGGAATGTGAATGAGCAGTTCTTC
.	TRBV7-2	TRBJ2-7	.	CASSPRPGLYEQYF	TGTGCCAGCAGCCCCCGCCCCGGTTTATACGAGCAGTACTTC
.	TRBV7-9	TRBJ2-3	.	CASGGDSPPDTQYF	TGTGCCAGCGGCGGGGACTCCCCCCCAGATACGCAGTATTTT
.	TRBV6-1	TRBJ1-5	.	CASSTPLGGNQPQHF	TGTGCCAGCAGCACTCCTTTAGGGGGCAATCAGCCCCAGCATTTT
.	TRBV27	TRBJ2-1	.	CASSPSRGTGRGNEQFF	TGTGCCAGCAGTCCCTCTCGCGGGACCGGGCGGGGCAATGAGCAGTTCTTC
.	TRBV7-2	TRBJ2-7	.	CASSLVAVFTYEQYF	TGTGCCAGCAGCTTGGTAGCGGTTTTTACCTACGAGCAGTACTTC
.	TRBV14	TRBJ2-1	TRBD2	CASSQRLAGGTRRPYNEQFF	TGTGCCAGCAGCCAAAGACTAGCGGGAGGAACGCGTAGGCCCTACAATGAGCAGTTCTTC
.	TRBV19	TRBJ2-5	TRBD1	CASSPGQGAGETQYF	TGTGCCAGTAGTCCAGGACAGGGGGCTGGGGAGACCCAGTACTTC
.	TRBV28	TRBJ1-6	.	CASSTLNTLSLTYNSPLHF	TGTGCCAGCAGCACCTTAAATACTCTCTCCCTCACCTATAATTCACCCCTCCACTTT
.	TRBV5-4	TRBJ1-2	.	CASTLAGQDYGYTF	TGTGCCAGCACCCTAGCGGGACAAGATTATGGCTACACCTTC
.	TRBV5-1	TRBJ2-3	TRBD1	CASSLDRGRTDTQYF	TGCGCCAGCAGCTTAGACAGGGGGCGGACAGATACGCAGTATTTT
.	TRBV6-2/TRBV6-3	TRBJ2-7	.	CASSYQGRFYEQYF	TGTGCCAGCAGTTATCAGGGCAGGTTCTACGAGCAGTACTTC
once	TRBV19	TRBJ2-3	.	CASSIRQAGDTQYF	TGTGCCAGTAGTATCCGGCAGGCGGGAGATACGCAGTATTTT
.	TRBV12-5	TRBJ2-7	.	CASGLVFLRDTRLYSSYEQYF	TGTGCTAGTGGTTTGGTTTTCCTCCGGGACACCCGACTCTATTCCTCCTACGAGCAGTACTTC
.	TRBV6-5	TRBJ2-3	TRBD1	CASRGTGSKKDTQYF	TGTGCCAGCAGGGGGACAGGGTCTAAGAAAGATACGCAGTATTTT
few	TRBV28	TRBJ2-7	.	CASSSGVHEQYF	TGTGCCAGCAGTTCAGGGGTCCACGAGCAGTACTTC
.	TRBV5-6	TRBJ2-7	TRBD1	CASSWGQGNYEQYF	TGTGCCAGCAGCTGGGGACAGGGAAATTACGAGCAGTACTTC